This T cell receptor beta chain was documented in a study of PD-1 blockade in classical Hodgkin lymphoma. Trimming removed 5 bases from V and 5 bases from J; junction bases left unmatched: 7. Germline V gene data show CDR1 as SGHTA and CDR2 as FQGNSA. The CDR3 length is 14 residues. Study observations and caveats: Healthy donors were reported to have higher baseline TCR diversity than newly diagnosed patients.

Relapse was seen in all patients after autologous stem cell transplantation, and brentuximab vedotin exposure was variable. By magnetic negative selection, CD4+ T cells were purified from thawed PBMCs. Best responses fell into complete response, partial response or progressive disease. Profiling relied on immunoSEQ multiplex PCR, and the TCRdb table lists in-frame clones only, not all of them. The profile shows tens of thousands of clones, roughly 87% of them singletons. Note on this clone: Its antigen is not identified.

The receptor's source is a human donor with classical Hodgkin lymphoma. The chain has TRBV7-2 and TRBJ1-2, with 8 positions matching TRBD1. This material consisted of CD4+ T cells from blood, taken at baseline. The CDR3 protein is CASSPIGQGYGYTF. CDR3 sequence (DNA): TGTGCCAGCAGCCCAATTGGACAGGGTTATGGCTACACCTTC.